These 17 T cell receptor beta chains were all obtained from the same sample, sequenced in a study of radiotherapy plus CTLA-4 blockade in lung cancer. TCRdb's table, derived via immunoSEQ multiplex PCR, lists solely in-frame clones and lacks some. The sample consists of about 60,000 clones, around four fifths of them appearing once. Here the sequenced sample was peripheral blood, taken from a patient treated with radiotherapy plus ipilimumab. The receptors were sampled from a human donor with non-small cell lung cancer who had a partial response to radiotherapy plus ipilimumab.

The chain couples TRBV28 to TRBJ2-3; 7 bases fit TRBD1. Germline values: CDR1 MDHEN, CDR2 SYDVKM. This CDR3 contains 14 residues. With 6 bases clipped from V and 0 bases from J, the junction kept 3 bases outside the gene matches. This CDR3 reads CASRPGGSTDTQYF. DNA of the CDR3: TGTGCCAGCAGACCAGGGGGTAGCACAGATACGCAGTATTTT.

This clone has a handful of counts. J is TRBJ2-7 and V is TRBV14; D gene uncertain. CDR3 size: 12 residues. Germline V gene data show CDR1 as SGHDN and CDR2 as FVKESK. Trimming cost V 1 base and J 9 bases, with 10 bases left between them. CDR3 DNA sequence: TGTGCCAGCAGCCAAGTAAGAGCCCTGCAGTACTTC. This translates into CASSQVRALQYF.

The chain is built from TRBV7-9 and TRBJ2-5; D possibly corresponds to TRBD1 (5 bases). CDR3 length equals 13 residues. V was clipped by 3 bases and J by 5 bases, with 10 bases between them. CDR1 SEHNR and CDR2 FQNEAQ come from the germline V gene (reference sequence). CDR3 nucleotide sequence: TGTGCCAGCAGCTTCCTAAGACAGGAGACCCAGTACTTC. Its protein product is CASSFLRQETQYF.

The V call is TRBV7-3, the J call TRBJ2-1, with 8 bases that match TRBD2. After removal of 7 bases from V and 2 bases from J, the junction contained 4 bases not matched to a gene. Germline loops: CDR1 SGHTA, CDR2 FQGTGA. CDR3 length: 14 residues. The CDR3 reads CASTRGGPYNEQFF. The DNA for the CDR3 is TGTGCCAGCACCCGGGGGGGGCCCTACAATGAGCAGTTCTTC.

V gene TRBV18 combines with J gene TRBJ2-7, with a weak D call TRBD2 (6 bases). The V gene lost 3 bases and the J gene lost 5 bases, with 11 bases spanning the gap. Germline lookup yields CDR1 KGHSH and CDR2 LQKENI. The CDR3 is made up of 13 amino acids. The CDR3 reads CASSPRDLDEQYF. The CDR3 coding sequence is TGTGCCAGCTCACCCCGGGACTTGGACGAGCAGTACTTC.

J is TRBJ2-1 and V is TRBV6-1; 9 bases are a match to TRBD2. Losses at the gene ends were 1 base for V and 8 bases for J; bases not matched to a gene: 6. CDR1 and CDR2 (germline): MNHNS, SASEGT. The CDR3 sequence is 15 residues long. The CDR3 region has the DNA TGTGCCAGCAGTGAAGAAGCGGGAGGAGGAGATGAGCAGTTCTTC. This gives the protein CASSEEAGGGDEQFF.

V and J are TRBV16 and TRBJ2-7; 8 nucleotides match TRBD1. The germline gives CDR1 KGHSY, CDR2 FQNENV. With 2 bases clipped from V and 7 bases from J, the junction kept 13 bases outside the gene matches. This CDR3 has 16 residues. The CDR3 sequence: CASSQGQGAIRGEQYF. The CDR3 nucleotides read TGTGCCAGCAGCCAAGGGCAGGGGGCCATCAGGGGTGAGCAGTACTTC.

As to this clone: Other DNA sequences within the sample encode an identical CDR3. This CDR3 reads CASSVDAGGGQPQHF. CDR3 in DNA: TGTGCCAGCAGCGTAGACGCAGGGGGCGGTCAGCCCCAGCATTTT. The chain has TRBV9 and TRBJ1-5, with 8 nucleotides matching TRBD1. The V gene's germline CDR1 is SGDLS and CDR2 YYNGEE. This CDR3 is 15 amino acids long. Trimming took 0 bases from V and 6 from J; bases not matched to a gene: 5.

The chain couples TRBV5-1 to TRBJ1-2; TRBD1 agrees at 11 bases. The CDR3 extends over 14 amino acids. With 3 bases clipped from V and 6 bases from J, the junction kept 4 bases outside the gene matches. Germline CDR1 reads SGHRS; CDR2 reads YFSETQ. The CDR3 DNA sequence: TGCGCCAGCAGCTACGGACAGGGGGCGAATGGCTACACCTTC. Translated: CASSYGQGANGYTF.

The V gene is TRBV6-1, the J gene TRBJ2-5; 7 positions match TRBD1. The J call may be incorrect, as the DNA end agrees better with TRBJ2-7. The germline CDR1 and CDR2 sequences are MNHNS and SASEGT. This CDR3 contains 14 residues. The CDR3 spells CASIPVRDSSEQYF. Written as DNA, the CDR3 is TGTGCCAGCATTCCAGTCCGGGACAGTAGCGAGCAGTACTTC.

The chain's CDR3 is CASRRNSGETQYF. DNA of the CDR3: TGTGCCAGCAGGCGAAACAGCGGAGAGACCCAGTACTTC. V gene TRBV11-1 combines with J gene TRBJ2-5, with D maybe TRBD2 (5 bases). Germline V gives CDR1 SGHAT, CDR2 FQDESV (reference sequence). CDR3 size: 13 residues. With 6 bases removed from V and 4 bases from J, the gap between germline ends came to 12 bases.

The J gene is TRBJ1-1, the V gene TRBV5-1; D remains ambiguous. The V and J ends lost 2 bases and 1 base respectively, with 6 bases between them. CDR3 size: 13 residues. CDR1 and CDR2 (germline): SGHRS, YFSETQ. The DNA of the CDR3 is TGCGCCAGCAGCTTTCAGGAGAACACTGAAGCTTTCTTT. Translated: CASSFQENTEAFF.

The chain combines TRBV28 with TRBJ1-1, with D uncertain. V shed 7 bases and J shed 4 bases, with 16 bases lying between them. CDR1 is MDHEN and CDR2 is SYDVKM in the germline V gene. The CDR3 has 14 amino acids. This CDR3 is CASNMPAVPTEAFF. Written as DNA, the CDR3 is TGTGCCAGCAATATGCCTGCAGTACCCACTGAAGCTTTCTTT.

The V gene is TRBV5-1, the J gene TRBJ1-4; tentative D call: TRBD1 (5 bases). The CDR3 extends over 14 amino acids. The germline V gene has CDR1 SGHRS and CDR2 YFSETQ. V was pared by 7 bases and J by 7 bases, with 17 bases between. CDR3 sequence (DNA): TGCGCCAGCCAGGCAGAGGGCGGGGGTGAAAAACTGTTTTTT. Protein: CASQAEGGGEKLFF.

The genes are TRBV28 and TRBJ2-7; TRBD1 agrees at 10 bases. V lost 3 bases to trimming and J lost 3 bases; unmatched junction nucleotides: 5. In germline, CDR1 is MDHEN, CDR2 SYDVKM. This CDR3 has 15 residues. As DNA, the CDR3 is TGTGCCAGCAGTTTGGACGGGACAGGGGACTACGAGCAGTACTTC. Protein product: CASSLDGTGDYEQYF.

The chain couples TRBV5-1 to TRBJ2-5; 8 bases agree with TRBD2. This CDR3 is built from 14 residues. The V and J ends lost 4 bases and 3 bases, in that order; junction bases with no gene match: 5. Germline CDR1 is SGHRS and CDR2 is YFSETQ. This CDR3 reads CASSPRTSKETQYF. The CDR3 DNA sequence: TGCGCCAGCAGCCCCCGGACTAGCAAAGAGACCCAGTACTTC.

The V gene is TRBV30, the J gene TRBJ2-5, with a tentative D call TRBD1 (6 bases). Trimming removed 2 bases from V and 2 bases from J, with 15 bases in between. The germline CDR1 and CDR2 sequences are GTSNPN and SVGIG (reference sequence). The CDR3 spans 15 residues. CDR3 loop: CAWSFRGRAQETQYF. The CDR3 DNA is TGTGCCTGGAGTTTCAGGGGACGGGCACAAGAGACCCAGTACTTC.